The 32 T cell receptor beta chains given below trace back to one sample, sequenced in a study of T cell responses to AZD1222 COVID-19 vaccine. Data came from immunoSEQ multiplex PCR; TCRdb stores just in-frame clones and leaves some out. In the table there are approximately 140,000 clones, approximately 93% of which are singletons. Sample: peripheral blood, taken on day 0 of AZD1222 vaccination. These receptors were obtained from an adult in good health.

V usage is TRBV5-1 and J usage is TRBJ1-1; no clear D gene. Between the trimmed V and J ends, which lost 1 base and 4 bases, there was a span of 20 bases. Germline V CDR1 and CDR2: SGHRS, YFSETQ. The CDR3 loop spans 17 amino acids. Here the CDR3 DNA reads TGCGCCAGCAGCTTGTTAATGGTCCACGGGGTATCCACTGAAGCTTTCTTT. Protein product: CASSLLMVHGVSTEAFF.

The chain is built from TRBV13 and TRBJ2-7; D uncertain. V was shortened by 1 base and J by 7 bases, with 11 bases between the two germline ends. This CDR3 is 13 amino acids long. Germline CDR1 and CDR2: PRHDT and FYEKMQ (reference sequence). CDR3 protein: CASSLERAPEQYF. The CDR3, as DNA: TGTGCCAGCAGCTTAGAAAGAGCGCCTGAGCAGTACTTC.

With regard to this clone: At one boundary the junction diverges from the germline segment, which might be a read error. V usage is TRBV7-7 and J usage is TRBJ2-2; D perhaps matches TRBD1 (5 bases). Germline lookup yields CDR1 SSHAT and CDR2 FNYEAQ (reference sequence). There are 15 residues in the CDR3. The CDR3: CASSSATANTGELFF. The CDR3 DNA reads TGTGCTAGCAGCTCGGCGACAGCTAACACCGGGGAGCTGTTTTTT.

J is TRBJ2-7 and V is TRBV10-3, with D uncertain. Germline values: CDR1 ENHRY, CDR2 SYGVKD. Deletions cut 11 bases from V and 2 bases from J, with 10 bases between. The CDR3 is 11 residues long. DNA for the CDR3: TGTGCCGTCCAGGCGGCCTACGAGCAGTACTTC. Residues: CAVQAAYEQYF.

CDR3 sequence: CASSLEGATIYF. The CDR3 DNA reads as TGTGCCAGCAGCTTAGAAGGGGCCACCATATATTTT. The V and J genes are TRBV7-9 and TRBJ1-3, with D maybe TRBD1 (5 bases). The CDR3 is made up of 12 amino acids. CDR1 and CDR2 from the germline V gene are SEHNR and FQNEAQ (reference sequence). With 1 base removed from V and 9 bases from J, the gap between germline ends came to 7 bases.

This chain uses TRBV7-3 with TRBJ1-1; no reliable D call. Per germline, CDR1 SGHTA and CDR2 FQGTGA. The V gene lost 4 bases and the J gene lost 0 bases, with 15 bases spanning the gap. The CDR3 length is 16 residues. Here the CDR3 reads CASSSSPGLMNTEAFF. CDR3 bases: TGTGCCAGCAGCTCCTCACCCGGGCTCATGAACACTGAAGCTTTCTTT.

CDR3 coding DNA: TGTGCCAGCAGCGATAGACAGGGGGGTGCTATGACTCACGAGCAGTACTTC. This sequence encodes CASSDRQGGAMTHEQYF. V usage is TRBV9 and J usage is TRBJ2-7; 9 nucleotides align to TRBD1. The V and J ends lost 3 bases and 5 bases, in that order; junction bases with no gene match: 15. Germline CDR1 is SGDLS and CDR2 is YYNGEE. The CDR3 length is 17 residues.

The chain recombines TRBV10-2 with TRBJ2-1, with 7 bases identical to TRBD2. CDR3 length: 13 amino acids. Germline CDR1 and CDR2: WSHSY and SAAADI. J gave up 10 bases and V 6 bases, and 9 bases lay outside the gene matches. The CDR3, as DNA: TGCGCCAGCAGGGGTTTAGCGGGCCGGGAGCAGTTCTTC. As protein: CASRGLAGREQFF.

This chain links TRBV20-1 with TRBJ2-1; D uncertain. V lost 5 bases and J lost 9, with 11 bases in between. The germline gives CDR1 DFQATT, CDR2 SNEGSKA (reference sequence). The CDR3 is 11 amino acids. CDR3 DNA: TGCAGTGCTCCCCGATGGGCTGAGCAGTTCTTC. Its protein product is CSAPRWAEQFF.

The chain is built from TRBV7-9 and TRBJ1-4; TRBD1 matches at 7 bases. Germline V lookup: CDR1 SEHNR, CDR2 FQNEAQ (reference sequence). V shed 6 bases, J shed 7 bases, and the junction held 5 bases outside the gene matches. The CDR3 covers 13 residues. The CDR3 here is CASSRDSTEKLFF. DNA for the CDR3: TGTGCCAGCAGTAGGGACAGTACTGAAAAACTGTTTTTT. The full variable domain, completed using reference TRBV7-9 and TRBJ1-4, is DTGVSQNPRHKITKRGQNVTFRCDPISEHNRLYWYRQTLGQGPEFLTYFQNEAQLEKSRLLSDRFSAERPKGSFSTLEIQRTEQGDSAMYLCASSRDSTEKLFFGSGTQLSVL.

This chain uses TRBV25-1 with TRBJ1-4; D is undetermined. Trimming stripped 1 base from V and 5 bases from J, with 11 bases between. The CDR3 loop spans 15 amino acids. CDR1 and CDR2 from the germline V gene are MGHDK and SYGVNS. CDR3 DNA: TGTGCCAGCAGTGAATTTCGGGGAAACAATGAAAAACTGTTTTTT. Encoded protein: CASSEFRGNNEKLFF.

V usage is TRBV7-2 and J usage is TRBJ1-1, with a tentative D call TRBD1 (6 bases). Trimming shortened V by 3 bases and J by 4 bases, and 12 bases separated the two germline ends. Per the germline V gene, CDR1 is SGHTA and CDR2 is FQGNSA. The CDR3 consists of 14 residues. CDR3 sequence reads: CASSFGQPPTEAFF. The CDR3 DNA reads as TGTGCCAGCAGCTTCGGACAGCCCCCCACTGAAGCTTTCTTT.

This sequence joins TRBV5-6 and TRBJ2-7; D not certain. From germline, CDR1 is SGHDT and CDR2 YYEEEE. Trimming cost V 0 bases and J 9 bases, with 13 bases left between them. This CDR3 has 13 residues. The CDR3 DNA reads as TGTGCCAGCAGCTTGGGAATCTACGAAGGGCAGTACTTC. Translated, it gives CASSLGIYEGQYF.

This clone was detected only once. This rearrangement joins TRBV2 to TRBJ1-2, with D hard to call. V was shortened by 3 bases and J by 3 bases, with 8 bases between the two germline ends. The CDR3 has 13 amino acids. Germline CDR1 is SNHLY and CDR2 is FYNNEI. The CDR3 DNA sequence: TGTGCCAGCAGTGATTTGTTGGACTATGGCTACACCTTC. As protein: CASSDLLDYGYTF. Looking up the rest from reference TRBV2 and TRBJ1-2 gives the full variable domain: EPEVTQTPSHQVTQMGQEVILRCVPISNHLYFYWYRQILGQKVEFLVSFYNNEISEKSEIFDDQFSVERPDGSNFTLKIRSTKLEDSAMYFCASSDLLDYGYTFGSGTRLTVV.

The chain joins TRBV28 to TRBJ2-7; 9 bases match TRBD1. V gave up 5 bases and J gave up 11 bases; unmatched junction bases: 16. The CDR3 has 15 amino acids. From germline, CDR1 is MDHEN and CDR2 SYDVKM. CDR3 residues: CASSTPGTGTLMEYF. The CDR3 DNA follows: TGTGCCAGCAGTACACCCGGGACAGGGACTCTTATGGAGTACTTC.

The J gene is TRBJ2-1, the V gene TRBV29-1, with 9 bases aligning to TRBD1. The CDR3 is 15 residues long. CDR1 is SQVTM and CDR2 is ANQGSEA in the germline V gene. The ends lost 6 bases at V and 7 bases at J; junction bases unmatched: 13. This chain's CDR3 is CSVTKQGAHKNEQFF. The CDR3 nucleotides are TGCAGCGTCACAAAACAGGGGGCGCACAAGAATGAGCAGTTCTTC.

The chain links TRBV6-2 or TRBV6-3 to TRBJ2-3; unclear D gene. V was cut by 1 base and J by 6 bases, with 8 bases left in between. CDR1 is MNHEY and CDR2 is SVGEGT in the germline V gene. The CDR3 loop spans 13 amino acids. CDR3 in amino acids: CASSYFRQDTQYF. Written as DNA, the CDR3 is TGTGCCAGCAGTTACTTCAGGCAGGATACGCAGTATTTT.

CDR3 loop: CATNRQAVLNTEAFF. In nucleotides, the CDR3 is TGTGCCACAAACAGACAGGCTGTATTGAACACTGAAGCTTTCTTT. J is TRBJ1-1 and V is TRBV6-5; D might be TRBD1 (6 bases). Germline values: CDR1 MNHEY, CDR2 SVGAGI. The germline V and J ends were trimmed by 10 bases and 0 bases, with 18 bases remaining between them. This CDR3 is 15 amino acids long.

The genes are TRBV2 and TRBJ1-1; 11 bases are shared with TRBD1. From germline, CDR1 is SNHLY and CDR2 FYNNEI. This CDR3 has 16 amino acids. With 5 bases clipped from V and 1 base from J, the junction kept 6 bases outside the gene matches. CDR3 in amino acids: CASSPGQGVRNTEAFF. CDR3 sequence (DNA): TGTGCCAGCAGTCCGGGACAGGGGGTGAGGAACACTGAAGCTTTCTTT.

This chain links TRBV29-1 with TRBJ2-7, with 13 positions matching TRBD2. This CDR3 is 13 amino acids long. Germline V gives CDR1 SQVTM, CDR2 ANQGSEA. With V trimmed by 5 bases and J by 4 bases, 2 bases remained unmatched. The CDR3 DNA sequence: TGCAGCGTTACTAGCGGGGGGGTGTACGAGCAGTACTTC. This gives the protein CSVTSGGVYEQYF.

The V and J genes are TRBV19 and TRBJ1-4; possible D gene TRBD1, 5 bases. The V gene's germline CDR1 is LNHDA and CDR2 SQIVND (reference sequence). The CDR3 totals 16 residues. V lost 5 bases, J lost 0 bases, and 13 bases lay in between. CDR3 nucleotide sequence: TGTGCCAGTAGTCCGCGGGGGGGAGCAACTAATGAAAAACTGTTTTTT. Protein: CASSPRGGATNEKLFF.

CDR3 coding DNA: TGTGCCAGCAGTTCAGACAGGGCGAGGGTCACAGATACGCAGTATTTT. Translated, it gives CASSSDRARVTDTQYF. This chain joins TRBV27 and TRBJ2-3; TRBD1 agrees at 7 bases. This CDR3 region has 16 residues. The ends lost 4 bases at V and 2 bases at J; junction bases unmatched: 9. Germline lookup yields CDR1 MNHEY and CDR2 SMNVEV (reference sequence).

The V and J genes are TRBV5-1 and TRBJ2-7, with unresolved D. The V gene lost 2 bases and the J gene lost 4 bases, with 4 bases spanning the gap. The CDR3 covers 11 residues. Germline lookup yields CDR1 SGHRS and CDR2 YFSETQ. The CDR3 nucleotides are TGCGCCAGCAGCTTTGAGTACGAGCAGTACTTC. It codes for CASSFEYEQYF.

CDR3: CASSPDGVGFPGELFF. DNA for the CDR3: TGTGCCAGCAGCCCGGACGGGGTTGGTTTTCCCGGGGAGCTGTTTTTT. The V gene is TRBV3-1 (or the pseudogene TRBV3-2), the J gene TRBJ2-2; D is possibly TRBD2 (5 bases). The CDR3 consists of 16 residues. Germline assignment: CDR1 LGHDT and CDR2 YNNKEL (reference sequence). The V end was cut by 4 bases, the J end by 6 bases, with 18 bases between.

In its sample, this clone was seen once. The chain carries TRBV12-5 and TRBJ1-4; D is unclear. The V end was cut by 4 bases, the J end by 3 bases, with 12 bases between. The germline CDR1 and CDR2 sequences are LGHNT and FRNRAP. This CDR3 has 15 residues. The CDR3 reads CASGSLEESNEKLFF. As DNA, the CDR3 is TGTGCTAGTGGTTCCCTTGAGGAATCTAATGAAAAACTGTTTTTT.

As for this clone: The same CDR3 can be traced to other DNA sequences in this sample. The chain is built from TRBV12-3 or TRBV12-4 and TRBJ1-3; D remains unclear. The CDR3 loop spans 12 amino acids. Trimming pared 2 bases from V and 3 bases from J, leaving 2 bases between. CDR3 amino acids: CASSLSGNTIYF. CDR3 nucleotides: TGTGCCAGCAGTTTAAGTGGAAACACCATATATTTT.

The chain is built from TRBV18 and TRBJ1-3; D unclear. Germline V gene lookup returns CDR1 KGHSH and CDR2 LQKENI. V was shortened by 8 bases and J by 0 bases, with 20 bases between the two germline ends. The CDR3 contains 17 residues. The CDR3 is CASNRDLSPDSGNTIYF. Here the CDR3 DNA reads TGTGCCAGCAACCGGGATCTATCGCCAGACTCTGGAAACACCATATATTTT.

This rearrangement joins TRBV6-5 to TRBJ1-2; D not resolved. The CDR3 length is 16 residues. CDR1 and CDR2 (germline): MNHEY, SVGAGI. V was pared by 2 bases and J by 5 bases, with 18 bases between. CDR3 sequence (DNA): TGTGCCAGCAGTTACACCATTGGCGGAAAGCTTTATGGCTACACCTTC. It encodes CASSYTIGGKLYGYTF.

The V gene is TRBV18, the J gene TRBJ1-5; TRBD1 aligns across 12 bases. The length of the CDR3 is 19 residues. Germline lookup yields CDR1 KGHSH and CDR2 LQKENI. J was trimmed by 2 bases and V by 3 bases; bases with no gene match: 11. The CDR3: CASSPLPGQGASGNQPQHF. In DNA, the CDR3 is TGTGCCAGCTCACCCCTTCCGGGACAGGGGGCTTCTGGCAATCAGCCCCAGCATTTT.

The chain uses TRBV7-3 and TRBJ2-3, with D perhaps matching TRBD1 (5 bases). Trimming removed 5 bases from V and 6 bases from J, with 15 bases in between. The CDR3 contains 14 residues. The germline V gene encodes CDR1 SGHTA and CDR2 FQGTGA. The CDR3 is CASSRAQGSDTQYF. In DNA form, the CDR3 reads TGTGCCAGCAGCCGAGCGCAGGGATCGGATACGCAGTATTTT.

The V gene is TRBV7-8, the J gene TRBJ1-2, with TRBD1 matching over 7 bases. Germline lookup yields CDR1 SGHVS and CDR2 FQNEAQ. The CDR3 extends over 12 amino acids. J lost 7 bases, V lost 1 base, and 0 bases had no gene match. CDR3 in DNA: TGTGCCAGCAGCTTAGGGGACAGTGGCTACACCTTC. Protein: CASSLGDSGYTF. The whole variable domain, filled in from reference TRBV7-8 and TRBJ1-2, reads GAGVSQSPRYKVAKRGQDVALRCDPISGHVSLFWYQQALGQGPEFLTYFQNEAQLDKSGLPSDRFFAERPEGSVSTLKIQRTQQEDSAVYLCASSLGDSGYTFGSGTRLTVV.

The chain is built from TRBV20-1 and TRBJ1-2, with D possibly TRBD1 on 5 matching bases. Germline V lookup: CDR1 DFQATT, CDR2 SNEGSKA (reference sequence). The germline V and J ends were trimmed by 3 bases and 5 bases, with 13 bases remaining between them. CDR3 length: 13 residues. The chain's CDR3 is CSASSGVGYGYTF. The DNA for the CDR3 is TGCAGTGCTAGTTCGGGGGTGGGGTATGGCTACACCTTC.